The rows below give T cell receptor beta chains drawn from one sample of a study of control samples from healthy donors and cancer patients. Method: immunoSEQ multiplex PCR; TCRdb's copy keeps in-frame clones and lacks some. The sample records more than 95,000 clones, about 92% being singletons. Sample: PBMCs. The receptors were sampled from a man of 80 years or more with head and neck cancer. Each CDR3 is given with its conserved first and last residue. D genes are given only for firm matches. Not every row has a clone size; where given, it reads once, few, many or a size class.

TRBV7-8	TRBJ2-7	-	-	TGTGCCAGCAGCCCGCACCCTGGGGTCGACGAGCAGTACTTC	CASSPHPGVDEQYF
TRBV5-8	TRBJ1-3	-	-	TGTGCCAGCAGCTCCCCTGGGGTGCTTTTTAACACCATATATTTT	CASSSPGVLFNTIYF
TRBV3-1/TRBV3-2	TRBJ2-5	TRBD2	-	TGTGCCAGCAGGATGGGACTAGTAGATGGGGCCCAGTACTTC	CASRMGLVDGAQYF
TRBV29-1	TRBJ1-1	-	-	TGCAGCGGCTGGACTACACGCGAAGCTTTCTTT	CSGWTTREAFF
TRBV27	TRBJ2-7	-	-	TGTGCCAGCAAGGGAACCTACTTC	CASKGTYF
TRBV29-1	TRBJ1-2	-	-	TGCAGCGTTGAACTTGGCTACACCTTC	CSVELGYTF
TRBV7-9	TRBJ1-1	-	-	TGTGCCAGCAGCGTCCAGTACACTGAAGCTTTCTTT	CASSVQYTEAFF
TRBV5-1	TRBJ2-7	TRBD2	-	TGCGCCAGCAGCCAGACTAGCGGGGGGTATTACGAGCAGTACTTC	CASSQTSGGYYEQYF
TRBV7-9	TRBJ1-3	-	-	TGTGCCAGCACCCACTCTGGAAACACCATATATTTT	CASTHSGNTIYF
TRBV18	TRBJ2-1	TRBD2	-	TGTGCCAGCTCACCAGGACTAGCGGGCCTCAATGAGCAGTTCTTC	CASSPGLAGLNEQFF
TRBV6-5	TRBJ1-3	-	-	TGTGCCAGCAGTATACCGGCCTCTGGAAACACCATATATTTT	CASSIPASGNTIYF
TRBV9	TRBJ2-3	TRBD2	-	TGTGCCAGCAGCGTAGAACGGGGATGGGTCCTAGCGGGGGGCACAGATACGCAGTATTTT	CASSVERGWVLAGGTDTQYF
TRBV10-3	TRBJ2-2	-	-	TGTGCCATCAGGCACGAGAACACCGGGGAGCTGTTTTTT	CAIRHENTGELFF
TRBV7-9	TRBJ1-2	-	-	TGTGCCAGCAGCCCTCAGAACTATGGCTACACCTTC	CASSPQNYGYTF
TRBV2	TRBJ1-5	TRBD1	-	TGTGCCAGCAGTGCGACAGGGGTGCTTTATCAGCCCCAGCATTTT	CASSATGVLYQPQHF
TRBV6-5	TRBJ2-2	-	-	TGTGCCAGCAGTTACCCGGGCAGTTCGAACACCGGGGAGCTGTTTTTT	CASSYPGSSNTGELFF
TRBV19	TRBJ2-3	-	-	TGTGCCAGTAGTGATCGCGGGGATAGCACAGATACGCAGTATTTT	CASSDRGDSTDTQYF
TRBV14	TRBJ2-7	TRBD2	-	TGTGCCAGCAGCCGAGCGGGGGCAATTTCCTACGAGCAGTACTTC	CASSRAGAISYEQYF
TRBV10-3	TRBJ2-1	-	-	TGTGCCATCAGTGATAGTAGCGATGAGCAGTTCTTC	CAISDSSDEQFF
TRBV10-1	TRBJ2-1	-	-	TGCGCCAGCAGTGACCCGACAGTAGCTGAGCAGTTCTTC	CASSDPTVAEQFF
TRBV12-3/TRBV12-4	TRBJ2-3	-	-	TGTGCCAGCGTTCCCGGGACCACGACGCAGTATTTT	CASVPGTTTQYF
TRBV21-1	TRBJ2-1	-	-	TGTGCCAGCAGCTCCCGACCGTCCGGACAGGAACCCAATGAGCAGTTCTTC	CASSSRPSGQEPNEQFF
TRBV2	TRBJ2-5	-	-	TGTGCCAGCAGTGGCGGGGAGACCCAGTACTTC	CASSGGETQYF
TRBV5-5	TRBJ2-1	TRBD2	once	TGTGCCAGCAGCTTAAGGGAGGGGAATGAGCAGTTCTTC	CASSLREGNEQFF
TRBV10-3	TRBJ1-5	-	once	TGTGCCATCAGTGCGGGGGGCAATCAGCCCCAGCATTTT	CAISAGGNQPQHF
TRBV5-1	TRBJ2-3	TRBD2	-	TGCGCCAGCAGCTTGGGCACTAGCGGGGAGTGGGATACGCAGTATTTT	CASSLGTSGEWDTQYF
TRBV5-1	TRBJ2-7	-	-	TGCGCCAGCAGCTTTCCAGGGCGGGTCAACGAGCAGTACTTC	CASSFPGRVNEQYF
TRBV11-2	TRBJ2-5	-	-	TGTGCCAGCAGCTACAGCGGAGTCCAAGAGACCCAGTACTTC	CASSYSGVQETQYF
TRBV7-9	TRBJ2-7	-	-	TGTGCCAGCAGCCGCGTGTACGAGCAGTACTTC	CASSRVYEQYF
TRBV14	TRBJ2-3	TRBD2	-	TGTGCCAGCAGCCGACTAGCGGGAAGCACAGATACGCAGTATTTT	CASSRLAGSTDTQYF
TRBV29-1	TRBJ1-1	-	-	TGCAGCGCAACGGCTACTGGCACTGAAGCTTTCTTT	CSATATGTEAFF
TRBV18	TRBJ2-7	TRBD1	-	TGTGCCAGCTCACTGGGACAGGGGGAGCAGTACTTC	CASSLGQGEQYF
TRBV2	TRBJ2-5	-	-	TGTGCCAAAATGAAAGAGACCCAGTACTTC	CAKMKETQYF
TRBV6-5	TRBJ1-2	-	-	TGTGCCAGCTCTGGAGGAACCTCCTATGGCTACACCTTC	CASSGGTSYGYTF
TRBV3-1/TRBV3-2	TRBJ1-2	-	-	TGTGCCAGCAGCCAAGGCCCGGGGAGGGTTGAAAACGACTATGGCTACACCTTC	CASSQGPGRVENDYGYTF